The TCR beta chain under discussion was sequenced for a study of blood T cell repertoires in COVID-19. For the study at large: COVID-19 samples, acute and convalescent, were from the United States, Italy and Spain.

This clone was detected only a few times. Trimming took 3 bases from V and 3 from J; bases not matched to a gene: 2. The CDR3 runs 15 residues. CDR1 LGHNA and CDR2 YSLEER come from the germline V gene. Sequenced by immunoSEQ multiplex PCR; TCRdb stores in-frame clones only, minus some. Of 40,000 to 50,000 clones in the sample, approximately 85% are singletons; the top ten hold approximately 14%. The sequence was obtained from a human donor in a cohort sampled during active COVID-19. The donor label of this sample is uncertain. Sequencing used peripheral blood. The chain carries TRBV4-3 and TRBJ2-3; TRBD2 aligns across 11 bases. The chain's CDR3 is CASSQTSGETDTQYF. For the CDR3, the DNA is TGCGCCAGCAGCCAGACTAGCGGGGAGACAGATACGCAGTATTTT.